The clone carrying this T cell receptor beta chain was counted a few times. Its cognate antigen is unknown. Graves' hyperthyroidism was deemed stable given no ophthalmopathy progression within 18 months. Disease duration under 2 months; hyperthyroidism patients were aged 18 to 65. V trimming: 7 bases; J trimming: 10 bases; junction bases outside the gene matches: 20. Germline values: CDR1 KGHDR, CDR2 SFDVKD. The length of the CDR3 is 17 residues. From RNA transcripts, TCR beta CDR3 regions were amplified. Carried out on the TCR CDR3, a first-round RT-PCR used the HTBI primer set. TCRdb redid the calling of the multiplex PCR reads with MiXCR, one entry per CDR3 protein. Among around 440,000 distinct CDR3 sequences listed, 15% to 19% were seen once. The data were taken from a study of T cells in Graves' hyperthyroidism and ophthalmopathy. Broader study findings: Blood samples included most of the expanded thyroid clonotypes exceeding 0.001.

Sequenced: blood. This TCR derives from a young woman with Graves' hyperthyroidism. J is TRBJ2-2 and V is TRBV24-1, with TRBD2 identical over 7 bases. The CDR3 is CATRQTVSGWGPEELFF. The CDR3 DNA is TGTGCCACCAGGCAGACGGTTAGCGGGTGGGGTCCAGAGGAGCTGTTTTTT.